The 22 T cell receptor beta chains below were found in one sample sequenced in a study of cytomegalovirus exposure and HLA in healthy donors. The protocol was immunoSEQ multiplex PCR, while the TCRdb copy is restricted to in-frame clones and leaves out a portion. The data contain over 100,000 clones, approximately 90% of them singletons. Specimen: PBMCs. These TCRs come from a woman in her late teens or twenties in good health and CMV-seropositive.

This clone was seen a single time. This chain connects TRBV15 to TRBJ2-1; the D gene is possibly TRBD2 (6 bases). CDR1 is LNHNV, CDR2 YYDKDF, per germline (reference sequence). The germline V and J ends were trimmed by 0 bases and 1 base, with 16 bases remaining between them. The CDR3 contains 18 residues. The CDR3 loop reads CATSRDLVMAGSYNEQFF. In nucleotides, the CDR3 is TGTGCCACCAGCAGAGATCTTGTGATGGCGGGATCCTACAATGAGCAGTTCTTC.

The CDR3 DNA follows: TGTGCCAGCAGCCCATCCCCGAAGGGACAGGGTACCTACGAGCAGTACTTC. This translates into CASSPSPKGQGTYEQYF. The V gene is TRBV7-9, the J gene TRBJ2-7; 9 bases fit TRBD1. Germline V gene sequence: CDR1 SEHNR, CDR2 FQNEAQ (reference sequence). With V trimmed by 5 bases and J by 2 bases, 13 bases remained unmatched. This CDR3 is built from 17 residues.

The CDR3 here is CASSSQQGKDTQYF. Here the CDR3 DNA reads TGTGCCAGCAGCTCCCAACAGGGGAAAGATACGCAGTATTTT. The genes are TRBV7-9 and TRBJ2-3, with 7 bases identical to TRBD1. Germline CDR1 is SEHNR and CDR2 is FQNEAQ (reference sequence). There are 14 residues in the CDR3. With 4 bases clipped from V and 5 bases from J, the junction kept 6 bases outside the gene matches.

The V gene is TRBV11-2, the J gene TRBJ1-3, with no clear D. Deletions cut 5 bases from V and 7 bases from J, with 12 bases between. Germline V gene data show CDR1 as SGHAT and CDR2 as FQNNGV. This CDR3 comprises 13 residues. CDR3 DNA: TGTGCCAGCAGCGAAGCGGGCAGGAACACCATATATTTT. It translates to CASSEAGRNTIYF. Full variable domain (missing parts from reference TRBV11-2 and TRBJ1-3): EAGVAQSPRYKIIEKRQSVAFWCNPISGHATLYWYQQILGQGPKLLIQFQNNGVVDDSQLPKDRFSAERLKGVDSTLKIQPAKLEDSAVYLCASSEAGRNTIYFGEGSWLTVV.

The rearrangement links TRBV28 to TRBJ1-5, with D tentatively TRBD1 (5 bases). The V end was cut by 5 bases, the J end by 3 bases, with 11 bases between. Germline CDR1 and CDR2: MDHEN and SYDVKM. This CDR3 has 14 amino acids. The CDR3 reads CASSRRQFNQPQHF. In DNA, the CDR3 is TGTGCCAGCAGTCGACGACAGTTCAATCAGCCCCAGCATTTT.

V and J are TRBV9 and TRBJ2-1, with 9 bases fitting TRBD2. Trimming took 6 bases from V and 4 from J; bases not matched to a gene: 14. This CDR3 contains 17 residues. CDR1 and CDR2 (germline): SGDLS, YYNGEE. CDR3 sequence (DNA): TGTGCCAGCACCGAGGGGGAGACTAGCGGATCTTACAATGAGCAGTTCTTC. It encodes CASTEGETSGSYNEQFF.

This rearrangement joins TRBV28 to TRBJ1-1, with D uncertain. This CDR3 has 13 residues. Germline V gene sequence: CDR1 MDHEN, CDR2 SYDVKM. V gave up 5 bases and J gave up 7 bases, with 14 bases separating them. CDR3 nucleotides: TGTGCCAGCAGTCTCTATAGGAGCGTTGAAGCTTTCTTT. Translation: CASSLYRSVEAFF.

The rearrangement links TRBV9 to TRBJ2-1; D may be TRBD2 (5 bases). CDR1 and CDR2 (germline): SGDLS, YYNGEE. Trimming pared 3 bases from V and 6 bases from J, leaving 13 bases between. This CDR3 has 14 residues. The CDR3 DNA reads TGTGCCAGCAGCGCGGGGAAGGGCAGCAATGAGCAGTTCTTC. Translated: CASSAGKGSNEQFF.

The chain is built from TRBV4-2 and TRBJ2-1; 11 bases are shared with TRBD2. Trimming at V came to 4 bases and at J to 8 bases, leaving 7 bases not matched to a gene. The CDR3 spans 15 residues. CDR1 and CDR2 from the germline V gene are LGHNA and YNFKEQ. The CDR3 DNA reads as TGTGCCAGCAGCCCCGGTAGCGGGGGGGTCTATGAGCAGTTCTTC. Translated, it gives CASSPGSGGVYEQFF.

There are a few counts of this clone. The gene calls are TRBV4-1 and TRBJ1-2; D ambiguous. Trimming cost V 1 base and J 7 bases, with 10 bases left between them. CDR3 length: 13 residues. Germline V gene sequence: CDR1 MGHRA, CDR2 YSYEKL. In nucleotides, the CDR3 is TGCGCCAGCAGCCAAGTACTCCCAGGTGGCTACACCTTC. This encodes CASSQVLPGGYTF.

The count of this clone is one. V usage is TRBV5-4 and J usage is TRBJ2-2; a possible D gene is TRBD2 (6 bases). The CDR3 totals 15 residues. The V gene lost 7 bases and the J gene lost 8 bases, with 21 bases spanning the gap. Germline assignment: CDR1 SGHNT and CDR2 YYREEE (reference sequence). CDR3 amino acids: CASQGGDVRTGELFF. The DNA for the CDR3 is TGTGCCAGCCAGGGCGGGGATGTGCGAACGGGGGAGCTGTTTTTT.

The chain is built from TRBV11-1 and TRBJ1-2; 7 bases agree with TRBD1. After removal of 5 bases from V and 8 bases from J, the junction contained 8 bases not matched to a gene. Germline V gene sequence: CDR1 SGHAT, CDR2 FQDESV (reference sequence). The CDR3 length is 13 residues. The CDR3 region has the DNA TGTGCCAGCAGCACGACAGGGTTGTGGGGCTACACCTTC. Protein product: CASSTTGLWGYTF.

The chain combines TRBV11-3 with TRBJ2-1, with 9 nucleotides matching TRBD2. Germline CDR1 SGHNT, CDR2 YENEEA. V gave up 0 bases and J gave up 8 bases; unmatched junction bases: 8. CDR3 length: 16 amino acids. CDR3 in DNA: TGTGCCAGCAGCTTAGACGGGGGCGGGAGGGCCCATGAGCAGTTCTTC. This gives the protein CASSLDGGGRAHEQFF.

CDR3 sequence (DNA): TGTGCCAGCAGCTTGCGGGGGAATCAGCCCCAGCATTTT. Amino acid sequence: CASSLRGNQPQHF. The chain has TRBV7-2 and TRBJ1-5; weak D call: TRBD1 (5 bases). Germline V CDR1 and CDR2: SGHTA, FQGNSA. The CDR3 is 13 amino acids. V gave up 3 bases and J gave up 4 bases, with 7 bases separating them.

This clone was detected only a few times. The V gene is TRBV6-1, the J gene TRBJ1-5; the D gene is possibly TRBD1 (6 bases). CDR1 is MNHNS, CDR2 SASEGT, per germline. Between the trimmed V and J ends, which lost 6 bases and 5 bases, there was a span of 17 bases. This CDR3 comprises 15 residues. CDR3 coding DNA: TGTGCCAGCAGCTTCTCCGGGACACCAGATCAGCCCCAGCATTTT. This codes for CASSFSGTPDQPQHF.

The chain uses TRBV6-6 and TRBJ2-2, with D possibly being TRBD1 (6 bases). Trimming removed 6 bases at V and 5 bases at J, with 19 bases between. CDR3 length: 16 residues. Per the germline V gene, CDR1 is MNHNY and CDR2 is SVGAGI (reference sequence). CDR3 nucleotides: TGTGCCAGCAGAGGGGGTCGGAACACCGATACCGGGGAGCTGTTTTTT. It yields the protein CASRGGRNTDTGELFF.

This rearrangement joins TRBV19 to TRBJ1-5, with D hard to call. Trimming stripped 3 bases from V and 0 bases from J, with 18 bases between. This CDR3 has 18 residues. Germline CDR1 reads LNHDA; CDR2 reads SQIVND (reference sequence). DNA of the CDR3: TGTGCCAGTAGTATGCTGGGAGTGTGGGGAATTAGCAATCAGCCCCAGCATTTT. Protein sequence: CASSMLGVWGISNQPQHF. Full variable domain (outside the CDR3, taken from reference TRBV19 and TRBJ1-5): DGGITQSPKYLFRKEGQNVTLSCEQNLNHDAMYWYRQDPGQGLRLIYYSQIVNDFQKGDIAEGYSVSREKKESFPLTVTSAQKNPTAFYLCASSMLGVWGISNQPQHFGDGTRLSIL.

The CDR3 coding sequence is TGTGCCAGCTCCCAGGACAGAGTTAATTCACCCCTCCACTTT. It specifies CASSQDRVNSPLHF. This chain connects TRBV18 to TRBJ1-6; possible D gene TRBD1, 6 bases. Germline CDR1 is KGHSH and CDR2 is LQKENI. Trimming left V 6 bases short and J 6 bases short, with 12 bases between. This CDR3 is built from 14 residues.

The chain is built from TRBV9 and TRBJ2-5, with 9 bases aligning to TRBD1. This CDR3 region has 14 residues. Per germline, CDR1 SGDLS and CDR2 YYNGEE. Losses at the gene ends were 3 bases for V and 2 bases for J; bases not matched to a gene: 2. The DNA of the CDR3 is TGTGCCAGCAGCGCGACAGGGGGGCAAGAGACCCAGTACTTC. Its translation: CASSATGGQETQYF.

This clone was recorded a few times. The chain couples TRBV19 to TRBJ1-1; D not resolved. Germline loops: CDR1 LNHDA, CDR2 SQIVND (reference sequence). The CDR3 spans 14 residues. V lost 1 base and J 4 bases, leaving 10 bases between the germline ends. CDR3 sequence reads: CASSIAGVSTEAFF. Written as DNA, the CDR3 is TGTGCCAGTAGTATAGCCGGGGTCAGCACTGAAGCTTTCTTT. Full variable domain (missing parts from reference TRBV19 and TRBJ1-1): DGGITQSPKYLFRKEGQNVTLSCEQNLNHDAMYWYRQDPGQGLRLIYYSQIVNDFQKGDIAEGYSVSREKKESFPLTVTSAQKNPTAFYLCASSIAGVSTEAFFGQGTRLTVV.

CDR3 residues: CASSSPGTGGREQYF. The CDR3 DNA sequence: TGTGCCAGCAGCTCTCCCGGGACAGGGGGCCGCGAGCAGTACTTC. The genes are TRBV14 and TRBJ2-7; 12 bases line up with TRBD1. The CDR3 consists of 15 residues. V was pared by 5 bases and J by 6 bases, with 8 bases of the junction left unmatched. The V gene's germline CDR1 is SGHDN and CDR2 FVKESK.

CDR3 sequence: CASSQRKEGGDEQFF. For the CDR3, the DNA is TGCGCCAGCAGCCAAAGGAAAGAGGGTGGGGATGAGCAGTTCTTC. The chain employs TRBV4-1 and TRBJ2-1; D may be TRBD2 (5 bases). The CDR3 runs 15 residues. Trimming pared 2 bases from V and 8 bases from J, leaving 16 bases between. Germline CDR1 reads MGHRA; CDR2 reads YSYEKL.